This TCR beta chain was identified during a study of T cells after posttransplantation cyclophosphamide. Produced via immunoSEQ multiplex PCR; TCRdb's table is partial and in-frame only. This sample has some 47,000 clones, with about 86% found just once. As regards this clone: Its antigen is not known.

Findings and caveats of the study: TRB overlap between skin or GI tissue T cells and blood was limited. Later blood repertoires were often dominated by clones from the donor CD8+ memory compartment. TRB clonality was highly associated with recipient CMV seropositivity and reactivation.

The source material was PBMCs. The source of this sequence is a man aged 25-45 years with a blood cancer, CMV-positive, and with a related stem cell donor.

CDR3 DNA: TGTGCCTGGAGTGTTAGGGCCAGGGCTGAAAAACTGTTTTTT. Translating gives CAWSVRARAEKLFF. The rearrangement uses TRBV30 and TRBJ1-4, with D possibly being TRBD1 (5 bases). There are 14 residues in the CDR3. Trimming stripped 0 bases from V and 7 bases from J, with 12 bases between. Germline CDR1 is GTSNPN and CDR2 is SVGIG (reference sequence).